The sequence of this TCR beta chain was determined in a study of prognosis after radiotherapy for stage I lung cancer. This CDR3 is built from 14 residues. Germline V CDR1 and CDR2: MNHNS, SASEGT. V shed 10 bases and J shed 4 bases, with 17 bases lying between them. This clonotype came up many times. Starting from genomic DNA, TCR beta CDR3 was amplified through two-round multiplex PCR. TRBV and TRBJ genes each had their own specific primers in first-round PCR. TCRdb fed the multiplex PCR reads into MiXCR, producing one record per CDR3 protein. The table has roughly 11,000 distinct CDR3 sequences, about 35% seen once; the top ten hold about 50%.

The sequenced sample was PBMCs, obtained before or after stereotactic body radiation therapy (not recorded which). This sequence originates from a donor aged 50 or older with non-small cell lung cancer. J is TRBJ2-1 and V is TRBV6-1; possibly TRBD1 or TRBD2 for D (6 bases each). CDR3 sequence (DNA): TGTGCCATCGGACGGGGGACACTATACAATGAGCAGTTCTTC. The encoded protein is CAIGRGTLYNEQFF.